This T cell receptor (beta chain) was observed in a study of CD8 T cells in Susac syndrome. With random hexamers, reverse transcription was performed on 0.5 to 1 ug of RNA. By means of immunoSEQ multiplex PCR, TCR beta CDR3 spanning 54 Vbeta and 13 Jbeta underwent amplification. TCRdb passed the immunoSEQ multiplex PCR reads through MiXCR, listing each CDR3 protein once. Among 150,000 or so distinct CDR3 sequences, approximately 92% were seen once, and the ten largest hold 0.13%. Controls were age- and sex-matched healthy donors. While CD8+ and CD4+ T cells were isolated negatively, TEMRA cells were enriched by FACS. Trimming at V came to 1 base and at J to 1 base, leaving 5 bases not matched to a gene. Germline assignment: CDR1 SGHTA and CDR2 FQGTGA. This CDR3 is 18 amino acids long. General study findings and limits: The study acknowledged a relatively small number of individuals in its TCR sequencing and HLA analysis.

Turning to this clonotype: Its antigen remains unknown.

The receptor was isolated from a human donor in good health. The chain is built from TRBV7-3 and TRBJ2-6; 9 bases agree with TRBD1. The sample consisted of CD4+ T cells from PBMCs. DNA of the CDR3: TGTGCCAGCAGCTTAAACGGACAGGGGCTGTCTGGGGCCAACGTCCTGACTTTC. Protein product: CASSLNGQGLSGANVLTF. Using reference TRBV7-3 and TRBJ2-6 for the parts outside the CDR3, the full variable domain is GAGVSQTPSNKVTEKGKYVELRCDPISGHTALYWYRQSLGQGPEFLIYFQGTGAADDSGLPNDRFFAVRPEGSVSTLKIQRTERGDSAVYLCASSLNGQGLSGANVLTFGAGSRLTVL.